The rows below give T cell receptor beta chains drawn from one sample of a study of technical replicates of blood from a few donors. Assay used: immunoSEQ multiplex PCR; TCRdb lists only in-frame clones, some missing. The sample has roughly 87,000 clones; approximately 96% are singletons. Sequences were obtained from T cells isolated from PBMCs. The origin of the receptors is a human donor in good health. Each CDR3 is given with its conserved first and last residue. The order of the fields is D gene, V gene, CDR3 protein. The D gene is left open where the match is weak.

>TRBD1|TRBV10-1
CASSESPGQAGEKLFF
>NA|TRBV9
CASSVSGSGANVLTF
>NA|TRBV19
CASSPAYEQYF
>NA|TRBV5-1
CASSLRTVNYGYTF
>NA|TRBV28
CASTSGGEAPIF
>TRBD1|TRBV5-1
CASSLGQGEKLFF
>NA|TRBV5-5
CASSEPGVTYEQYF
>TRBD1|TRBV11-2
CASSLVGAGGGYTF
>NA|TRBV7-3
CASSVYRVSEAFF
>TRBD1|TRBV7-9
CASSPRQGTTEAFF
>NA|TRBV5-4
CASSATSLEQFF
>NA|TRBV5-1
CASSLESGGSGNTIYF
>NA|TRBV6-5
CASSPFLSGYTQYF
>NA|TRBV19
CASSRHMGQGYEQFF
>TRBD2|TRBV6-1
CASSESSGVFWDEQFF
>TRBD2|TRBV5-5
CASSHEGAGGPETQYF
>NA|TRBV18
CASSLGRRSLEQYF
>TRBD1|TRBV28
CASRGQPTIYEQYF
>TRBD2|TRBV5-1
CASSLVGGGAKYEQYF
>NA|TRBV28
CASSIPRKNQPQHF
>TRBD1|TRBV29-1
CSVDQLTGDGSAIPPLYGYTF
>NA|TRBV2
CASSGNVASYNEQFF
>NA|TRBV7-6
CASSNNREQYF
>TRBD1|TRBV19
CASSPGQGTYNEQFF
>NA|TRBV6-1
CASSEEDVRQGYEQYF
>TRBD2|TRBV6-1
CASSEFLAGGNNEQFF
>NA|TRBV6-6
CASSYSSGHGYTF
>TRBD1|TRBV15
CATSRPRQGLSSTEAFF
>NA|TRBV7-9
CASSPITYEQYF
>TRBD1|TRBV7-8
CASRAGTGKTPLHF
>TRBD1|TRBV7-8
CASRFTGATDEKLFF
>TRBD1|TRBV28
CASSPTGFGAFF
>NA|TRBV7-9
CASSLGGSPNEKLFF
>NA|TRBV28
CASSGPGGARTEAFF
>TRBD2|TRBV14
CASSRLSGSRNRYEQYF
>NA|TRBV2
CASNPQEGGRRSIQYF
>NA|TRBV6-5
CASSYGGRGNTDTQYF
>TRBD1|TRBV5-1
CASSKGDRESNQPQHF
>NA|TRBV28
CASSSAGGDEKLFF
>NA|TRBV7-8
CASSFAPGIIQFF
>TRBD1|TRBV19
CASSQSGTGEPMNTEAFF
>NA|TRBV7-3
CASSLAPKGVPYEQYF
>NA|TRBV2
CASRRGLQETQYF
>NA|TRBV7-8
CASSLVAGLDYGYTF
>NA|TRBV27
CASSKTDWLPYEQYF
>NA|TRBV21-1
CASSKGGQYSYNEQFF
>NA|TRBV21-1
CASIRRGGDRGEQYF
>NA|TRBV6-6
CASSFLGGQGENTIYF
>NA|TRBV7-9
CASSSQETQYF
>TRBD1|TRBV18
CASSPTGGHTGELFF
>TRBD2|TRBV5-4
CATTGGGWALSSYEQYF
>TRBD1|TRBV27
CASSPTGQGLDEQFF
>NA|TRBV6-5
CASSYGTHPSPGEQFF
>NA|TRBV18
CASSPMGQNTEAFF
>NA|TRBV6-5
CASSYRVSPMNTEAFF
>NA|TRBV5-8
CASSFLQPQHF